The 5 T cell receptor beta chains below come from one sample, sequenced in a study of cytomegalovirus exposure and HLA in healthy donors (dated 2017 in TCRdb). Library generation was performed with the immunoSEQ multiplex PCR assay. The multiplex PCR relied on a mix of 60 forward primers for TCR Vbeta segments and 13 reverse primers for TCR Jbeta segments. The source is immuneACCESS, and TCRdb retained only in-frame sequences with V and J called. Part of the clones is not carried over; for the studies checked, unresolved V genes explain less than half of this, and the remainder is unexplained. Here the sample has 160,000 or so clones; approximately 80% occur a single time. 3.7% of the sample is held by the ten biggest clonotypes. Specimen: PBMCs. The receptors were sampled from a man between 25 and 39 years old in good health and CMV-seropositive.

This clone was picked up a small number of times. The CDR3 nucleotides read TGCGCCAGCAGCCAAGGGGTGCCAGGACTAAGCCCTTACGAGCAGTACTTC. Its protein is CASSQGVPGLSPYEQYF. This chain joins TRBV4-3 and TRBJ2-7; the D gene is possibly TRBD2 (6 bases). Trimming stripped 1 base from V and 4 bases from J, with 20 bases between. In germline, CDR1 is LGHNA, CDR2 YSLEER. This CDR3 has 17 residues.

There are a few counts of this clone. The chain recombines TRBV4-1 with TRBJ2-1; possible D gene TRBD1, 5 bases. Trimming removed 0 bases at V and 4 bases at J, with 13 bases between. The CDR3 has 16 amino acids. The germline gives CDR1 MGHRA, CDR2 YSYEKL. The CDR3 reads CASSQEGVRTYNEQFF. CDR3 DNA sequence: TGCGCCAGCAGCCAAGAAGGGGTTAGAACTTACAATGAGCAGTTCTTC.

The V gene is TRBV7-9, the J gene TRBJ2-3, with 8 bases that match TRBD1. The germline gives CDR1 SEHNR, CDR2 FQNEAQ (reference sequence). This CDR3 region has 11 residues. Trimming at V came to 5 bases and at J to 15 bases, leaving 7 bases not matched to a gene. In DNA, the CDR3 is TGTGCCAGCAGCGTGACAGGGGAGGAATATTTT. It encodes CASSVTGEEYF.

In its sample, this clone was seen a few times. J is TRBJ2-6 and V is TRBV11-3; TRBD2 matches 10 bases. The CDR3 totals 17 residues. The germline V gene has CDR1 SGHNT and CDR2 YENEEA. Unmatched junction bases numbered 2, after V lost 1 base and J lost 2 bases. For the CDR3, the DNA is TGTGCCAGCAGCTTAGGTAGCGGGGGGACTGGGGCCAACGTCCTGACTTTC. It is translated as CASSLGSGGTGANVLTF.

The chain uses TRBV6-5 and TRBJ1-4, with 10 bases aligning to TRBD1. CDR3 size: 14 residues. CDR1 is MNHEY, CDR2 SVGAGI, per germline. V was pared by 6 bases and J by 7 bases, with 5 bases of the junction left unmatched. The CDR3, as DNA: TGTGCCAGCAGGACAGGGGGCGAGGTTGAAAAACTGTTTTTT. Its protein product is CASRTGGEVEKLFF.